Listed here are 7 T cell receptor beta chains from one sample, sequenced in a study of early T cells in non-severe SARS-CoV-2 infection. TCRdb reprocessed the 5' RACE reads with MiXCR, giving one entry per CDR3 protein. The data contain fewer than 75,000 distinct CDR3 sequences, around 20% of them singletons. Specimen: whole blood, collected at baseline. The receptors come from an adult who was a healthcare worker with PCR-confirmed SARS-CoV-2 infection or an uninfected control (not recorded which).

This clonotype was detected a few times. The V call is TRBV13, the J call TRBJ1-1, with D unresolved. Per germline, CDR1 PRHDT and CDR2 FYEKMQ (reference sequence). The CDR3 is 15 amino acids. Trimming removed 5 bases from V and 1 base from J, with 14 bases in between. CDR3 amino acids: CASSLPLRSNTEAFF. For the CDR3, the DNA is TGTGCCAGCAGCCTACCACTCCGCTCGAACACTGAAGCTTTCTTT.

This clonotype was seen only a few times. The rearrangement joins TRBV20-1 to TRBJ1-2; D remains ambiguous. Trimming shortened V by 6 bases and J by 0 bases, and 5 bases separated the two germline ends. The CDR3 is 11 residues long. CDR1 DFQATT and CDR2 SNEGSKA come from the germline V gene (reference sequence). The CDR3 DNA follows: TGCAGTGCAATGGCTAACTATGGCTACACCTTC. This encodes CSAMANYGYTF.

This clonotype has just a few counts. J is TRBJ2-7 and V is TRBV7-8; the match to TRBD1 covers 9 bases. The CDR3 contains 15 residues. Germline loops: CDR1 SGHVS, CDR2 FQNEAQ. J gave up 2 bases and V 2 bases, and 4 bases lay outside the gene matches. The CDR3 sequence: CASSLSWDRAYEQYF. The CDR3 DNA is TGTGCCAGCAGCTTATCATGGGACAGGGCCTACGAGCAGTACTTC. Together with reference TRBV7-8 and TRBJ2-7, the CDR3 gives the full variable domain: GAGVSQSPRYKVAKRGQDVALRCDPISGHVSLFWYQQALGQGPEFLTYFQNEAQLDKSGLPSDRFFAERPEGSVSTLKIQRTQQEDSAVYLCASSLSWDRAYEQYFGPGTRLTVT.

The chain couples TRBV29-1 to TRBJ2-5, with 8 nucleotides matching TRBD1. The CDR3 has 12 residues. Germline V gives CDR1 SQVTM, CDR2 ANQGSEA. V lost 7 bases to trimming and J lost 5 bases; unmatched junction nucleotides: 6. CDR3 region: CSGRGLGETQYF. In DNA, the CDR3 is TGCAGCGGCAGGGGGCTCGGGGAGACCCAGTACTTC.

This clonotype was recorded at least ten times. The V gene is TRBV2, the J gene TRBJ2-5, with TRBD2 identical over 9 bases. CDR3 length: 15 residues. Per the germline V gene, CDR1 is SNHLY and CDR2 is FYNNEI. V dropped 1 base and J dropped 4; count of bases not matched to a gene: 4. CDR3 sequence reads: CASSEVGLAGETQYF. CDR3 nucleotides: TGTGCCAGCAGTGAAGTGGGACTAGCAGGAGAGACCCAGTACTTC.

The chain joins TRBV5-1 to TRBJ1-2; 7 bases match TRBD1. The ends lost 3 bases at V and 4 bases at J; junction bases unmatched: 9. In germline, CDR1 is SGHRS, CDR2 YFSETQ. The CDR3 runs 15 residues. As DNA, the CDR3 is TGCGCCAGCAGCTGGAACAGGGGAGAAGGCTATGGCTACACCTTC. Amino acid sequence: CASSWNRGEGYGYTF.

This clonotype was observed a single time. The chain uses TRBV4-1 and TRBJ2-1; 7 bases line up with TRBD2. V lost 1 base, J lost 8 bases, and 11 bases stayed unmatched. The germline gives CDR1 MGHRA, CDR2 YSYEKL. CDR3 length: 16 amino acids. For the CDR3, the DNA is TGCGCCAGCAGCCAAGGTGTGGTGAGCGGGGTAGATGAGCAGTTCTTC. It encodes CASSQGVVSGVDEQFF.